A selection of T cell receptor beta chains follows, all from one sample in a study of beta chain features in type 1 diabetes. The assay was immunoSEQ multiplex PCR, and TCRdb's table has in-frame clones only and misses some. The sample holds more than 300,000 clones, around an eighth seen once. The sample consisted of naive CD4+ T cells from blood. These TCRs come from a man aged 18 to 35 in good health. Both conserved end residues are part of each CDR3.

>TRBV2|15
CASSFGTGSNYGYTF
>TRBV10-3|15
CAISESQGQGYEQYF
>TRBV27|13
CASSLSGTGTYTF
>TRBV7-9|14
CASSFSGANTEAFF
>TRBV11-2|12
CASSLDSYEQYF
>TRBV11-1|13
CASRYSGGTEAFF
>TRBV28|13
CASSFGGAYEQFF
>TRBV7-9|11
CASSEGVEQFF
>TRBV5-1|16
CASSLRVAGDTDTQYF
>TRBV7-2|14
CASSLDRLLNGYTF
>TRBV7-9|15
CASSYRTGGADTQYF
>TRBV6-6|15
CASSLSGQANGEQYF
>TRBV18|13
CASSRDRVYGYTF
>TRBV5-4|15
CASSLGLNQDYEQYF
>TRBV7-2|15
CASSLGQGGTGELFF
>TRBV18|14
CASSPPFQGNGYTF
>TRBV7-3|13
CASSLDNRDTQYF
>TRBV7-9|14
CASSLGGRAYEQYF
>TRBV15|14
CATTQRAGKETQYF
>TRBV5-1|17
CASSLAGIGGYQETQYF
>TRBV6-5|15
CASSYSTGNNQPQHF
>TRBV7-6|17
CASSFALAGGPYNEQFF
>TRBV4-2|16
CASSQDPAGGGNEQFF
>TRBV7-2|14
CASSGRTGGAEQYF
>TRBV15|14
CATSTRQITDTQYF
>TRBV30|13
CAWSGGHTQPQHF
>TRBV7-2|16
CASSLRTGPAHYGYTF
>TRBV4-3|16
CASSARWIIAAGELFF